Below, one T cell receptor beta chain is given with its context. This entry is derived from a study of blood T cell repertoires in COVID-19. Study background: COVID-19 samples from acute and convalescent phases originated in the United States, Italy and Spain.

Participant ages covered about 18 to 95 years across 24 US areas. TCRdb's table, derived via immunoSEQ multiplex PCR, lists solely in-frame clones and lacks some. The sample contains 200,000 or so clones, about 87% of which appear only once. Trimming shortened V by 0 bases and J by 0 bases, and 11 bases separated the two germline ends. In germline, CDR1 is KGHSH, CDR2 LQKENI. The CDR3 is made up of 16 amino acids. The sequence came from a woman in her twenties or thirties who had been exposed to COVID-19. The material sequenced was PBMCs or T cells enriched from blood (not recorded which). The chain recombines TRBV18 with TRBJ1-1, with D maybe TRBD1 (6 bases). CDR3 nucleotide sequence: TGTGCCAGCTCACCACCGAGGACAGACTTGAACACTGAAGCTTTCTTT. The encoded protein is CASSPPRTDLNTEAFF.